This TCR beta chain stems from a study of T cell repertoires in cytomegalovirus infection. Study overall: CMV infection together with matching HLA type was indicated by public TCR beta signatures.

Germline CDR1 reads LGHNA; CDR2 reads YSLEER. V dropped 2 bases and J dropped 1 base, with 7 bases sitting between them. This CDR3 is 14 amino acids long. Findings and limits, study-wide: People with CMV and the relevant HLA were identified by cumulative public TCR beta family frequency. It was HLA-C-restricted CMV-specific TCR beta clonotypes that dominated the response ex vivo.

TCRdb itself ran the reads through MiXCR, one entry per CDR3 protein. The repertoire holds fewer than 550,000 distinct CDR3 sequences, more than 25% seen once, with over 10% in the top ten. In the case of this clonotype: Its antigen is as yet unknown.

This TCR derives from a human donor in good health (CMV status not recorded). Some clones in this sample may be carry-over from other donors' samples. Material for sequencing was PBMCs. V is TRBV4-3 and J is TRBJ2-3; D gene ambiguous. The CDR3: CASSQNQGTDTQYF. Here the CDR3 DNA reads TGCGCCAGCAGCCAAAATCAGGGCACAGATACGCAGTATTTT.